The 28 T cell receptor beta chains below were found in one sample sequenced in a study of T cells in lung cancer brain metastases. TCRdb keeps only in-frame clones here, not all; method: immunoSEQ multiplex PCR. The repertoire holds fewer than 6,000 clones, roughly 89% seen once, with approximately 3.2% in the top ten. Sequenced input: tumor tissue from the primary lung tumor. These receptors originate from a woman in her fifties or sixties with non-small cell lung cancer.

The chain joins TRBV27 to TRBJ1-3, with a tentative D call TRBD1 (6 bases). Trimming removed 3 bases from V and 8 bases from J, with 8 bases in between. The CDR3 consists of 12 residues. The germline V gene has CDR1 MNHEY and CDR2 SMNVEV (reference sequence). CDR3 DNA sequence: TGTGCCAGCAGTTTCAGGGGCCACACCATATATTTT. Translation gives CASSFRGHTIYF.

V is TRBV5-1 and J is TRBJ2-7, with 11 nucleotides matching TRBD2. V shed 4 bases, J shed 0 bases, and the junction held 0 bases outside the gene matches. Germline lookup yields CDR1 SGHRS and CDR2 YFSETQ. This CDR3 has 14 residues. The CDR3 protein is CASSGTSGSYEQYF. In DNA form, the CDR3 reads TGCGCCAGCAGCGGGACTAGCGGCTCCTACGAGCAGTACTTC.

CDR3 amino acids: CASSITGTNSYEQYF. In DNA form, the CDR3 reads TGCGCCAGCAGCATAACCGGGACAAACAGCTACGAGCAGTACTTC. The V gene is TRBV5-1, the J gene TRBJ2-7; D perhaps matches TRBD1 (6 bases). Trimming removed 4 bases from V and 3 bases from J, with 17 bases in between. The CDR3 sequence is 15 residues long. Germline values: CDR1 SGHRS, CDR2 YFSETQ. The variable domain in full, completed from reference TRBV5-1 and TRBJ2-7, reads KAGVTQTPRYLIKTRGQQVTLSCSPISGHRSVSWYQQTPGQGLQFLFEYFSETQRNKGNFPGRFSGRQFSNSRSEMNVSTLELGDSALYLCASSITGTNSYEQYFGPGTRLTVT.

V is TRBV20-1 and J is TRBJ2-7, with D hard to call. Germline lookup yields CDR1 DFQATT and CDR2 SNEGSKA (reference sequence). The CDR3 has 11 residues. The V end was cut by 5 bases, the J end by 5 bases, with 10 bases between. CDR3 loop: CSAQAHNEQYF. The CDR3 coding sequence is TGCAGTGCTCAGGCCCATAACGAGCAGTACTTC.

CDR3: CASSQALIGTGLADRRSYEQYF. DNA of the CDR3: TGTGCCAGCAGCCAAGCCCTTATTGGGACGGGACTAGCGGACCGACGCTCCTACGAGCAGTACTTC. The chain employs TRBV4-2 and TRBJ2-7, with 11 bases that match TRBD2. The CDR3 totals 22 residues. V was pared by 1 base and J by 0 bases, with 20 bases of the junction left unmatched. The germline CDR1 and CDR2 sequences are LGHNA and YNFKEQ.

This clone was recorded once. This chain joins TRBV5-6 and TRBJ2-5, with a possible D match to TRBD2 (6 bases). Germline V gene sequence: CDR1 SGHDT, CDR2 YYEEEE. The CDR3 is 15 amino acids. V was shortened by 0 bases and J by 2 bases, with 11 bases between the two germline ends. The CDR3 spells CASSLAGRGQETQYF. CDR3 coding DNA: TGTGCCAGCAGCTTGGCTGGACGGGGGCAAGAGACCCAGTACTTC.

The rearrangement links TRBV5-1 to TRBJ2-7; the match to TRBD1 covers 9 bases. This CDR3 is 13 amino acids long. Looked up from germline, CDR1 is SGHRS and CDR2 is YFSETQ. J was trimmed by 6 bases and V by 4 bases; bases with no gene match: 5. The CDR3 spells CASSRDRVSEQYF. CDR3 nucleotide sequence: TGCGCCAGCAGCCGGGACAGGGTAAGCGAGCAGTACTTC. Combining the CDR3 with reference TRBV5-1 and TRBJ2-7 gives the whole variable domain KAGVTQTPRYLIKTRGQQVTLSCSPISGHRSVSWYQQTPGQGLQFLFEYFSETQRNKGNFPGRFSGRQFSNSRSEMNVSTLELGDSALYLCASSRDRVSEQYFGPGTRLTVT.

The chain combines TRBV9 with TRBJ2-6, with D maybe TRBD2 (6 bases). CDR3 size: 16 residues. Germline V CDR1 and CDR2: SGDLS, YYNGEE. Between the trimmed V and J ends, which lost 0 bases and 3 bases, there was a span of 10 bases. CDR3 region: CASSVDGSVGANVLTF. For the CDR3, the DNA is TGTGCCAGCAGCGTAGACGGGAGTGTTGGGGCCAACGTCCTGACTTTC.

The chain carries TRBV5-1 and TRBJ2-2; D uncertain. The CDR3 extends over 15 amino acids. Germline V lookup: CDR1 SGHRS, CDR2 YFSETQ. The V end was cut by 4 bases, the J end by 0 bases, with 10 bases between. DNA for the CDR3: TGCGCCAGCAGCCTCACAGTTGCGAACACCGGGGAGCTGTTTTTT. Its protein product is CASSLTVANTGELFF. Full variable domain (missing parts from reference TRBV5-1 and TRBJ2-2): KAGVTQTPRYLIKTRGQQVTLSCSPISGHRSVSWYQQTPGQGLQFLFEYFSETQRNKGNFPGRFSGRQFSNSRSEMNVSTLELGDSALYLCASSLTVANTGELFFGEGSRLTVL.

V is TRBV14 and J is TRBJ2-3; perhaps TRBD2 as D (5 bases). Germline V gene lookup returns CDR1 SGHDN and CDR2 FVKESK. The V and J ends lost 4 bases and 8 bases respectively, with 13 bases between them. The CDR3 length is 13 residues. This CDR3 reads CASSLEGGRTQYF. The DNA of the CDR3 is TGTGCCAGCAGCCTCGAGGGCGGGCGTACGCAGTATTTT.

This clone was detected a few times. This chain links TRBV5-1 with TRBJ2-3; 13 bases fit TRBD2. The ends lost 4 bases at V and 4 bases at J; junction bases unmatched: 6. This CDR3 spans 16 amino acids. Germline lookup yields CDR1 SGHRS and CDR2 YFSETQ. For the CDR3, the DNA is TGCGCCAGCAGCGCCGGACTAGCGGGGGTATCAGATACGCAGTATTTT. Translated, it gives CASSAGLAGVSDTQYF.

This chain uses TRBV6-6 with TRBJ2-7; 9 nucleotides match TRBD2. Losses at the gene ends were 5 bases for V and 4 bases for J; bases not matched to a gene: 12. Germline V gene lookup returns CDR1 MNHNY and CDR2 SVGAGI (reference sequence). This CDR3 has 16 residues. DNA of the CDR3: TGTGCCAGCAGTCTCAGCGGTAGCGGGAGTCCGTACGAGCAGTACTTC. It specifies CASSLSGSGSPYEQYF.

The V call is TRBV10-3, the J call TRBJ2-5; D assignment may be TRBD1 or TRBD2 (5 bases each). The germline V and J ends were trimmed by 6 bases and 2 bases, with 10 bases remaining between them. The CDR3 has 13 amino acids. Germline CDR1 and CDR2: ENHRY and SYGVKD. The CDR3 DNA follows: TGTGCCATCAGAGGGACCAAGCAAGAGACCCAGTACTTC. Encoded protein: CAIRGTKQETQYF.

The chain recombines TRBV5-6 with TRBJ2-1; D assignment may be TRBD1 or TRBD2 (6 bases each). This CDR3 has 16 residues. The germline V gene encodes CDR1 SGHDT and CDR2 YYEEEE. Trimming removed 1 base at V and 3 bases at J, with 14 bases between. The chain's CDR3 is CASSLWGAGVYNEQFF. Written as DNA, the CDR3 is TGTGCCAGCAGCTTGTGGGGGGCAGGAGTCTACAATGAGCAGTTCTTC.

The genes are TRBV27 and TRBJ2-7; D remains ambiguous. V gave up 6 bases and J gave up 1 base, with 10 bases separating them. Looked up from germline, CDR1 is MNHEY and CDR2 is SMNVEV (reference sequence). The CDR3 runs to 13 residues. DNA for the CDR3: TGTGCCAGCAGCCGGAGAGAATCCTACGAGCAGTACTTC. Translating gives CASSRRESYEQYF.

The chain has TRBV7-9 and TRBJ2-5; a weak D match, TRBD1 (5 bases). Trimming pared 6 bases from V and 4 bases from J, leaving 15 bases between. The germline gives CDR1 SEHNR, CDR2 FQNEAQ (reference sequence). CDR3 size: 14 residues. CDR3 amino acids: CASSTLQGGETQYF. For the CDR3, the DNA is TGTGCCAGCAGTACCCTGCAGGGCGGAGAGACCCAGTACTTC.

The rearrangement uses TRBV30 and TRBJ1-3; 7 positions agree with TRBD1. The CDR3 covers 14 residues. V was clipped by 2 bases and J by 4 bases; unmatched bases: 5. Germline values: CDR1 GTSNPN, CDR2 SVGIG (reference sequence). The CDR3 reads CAWSWRGQGNTIYF. CDR3 bases: TGTGCCTGGAGTTGGAGGGGGCAAGGAAACACCATATATTTT.

The gene calls are TRBV25-1 and TRBJ2-5; TRBD1 agrees at 8 bases. The V gene end was trimmed by 0 bases and the J gene end by 5 bases; junction bases not matched to a gene: 2. The CDR3 loop spans 14 amino acids. Germline assignment: CDR1 MGHDK and CDR2 SYGVNS. CDR3 sequence: CASSEYTGGETQYF. DNA for the CDR3: TGTGCCAGCAGTGAATATACAGGGGGGGAGACCCAGTACTTC.

V usage is TRBV7-6 and J usage is TRBJ1-6, with D unresolved. Trimming left V 5 bases short and J 0 bases short, with 5 bases between. There are 14 residues in the CDR3. From germline, CDR1 is SGHVS and CDR2 FNYEAQ. This CDR3 is CASSASSYNSPLHF. The CDR3 coding sequence is TGTGCCAGCAGCGCTAGCTCCTATAATTCACCCCTCCACTTT.

The chain uses TRBV7-2 and TRBJ1-1, with a weak D call TRBD1 (6 bases). CDR1 and CDR2 from the germline V gene are SGHTA and FQGNSA. There are 15 residues in the CDR3. With 5 bases removed from V and 7 bases from J, the gap between germline ends came to 20 bases. CDR3 in amino acids: CASSLRGQGILEAFF. The CDR3 bases are TGTGCCAGCAGCCTCAGGGGCCAAGGCATCCTTGAAGCTTTCTTT. Complete variable domain (other parts from reference TRBV7-2 and TRBJ1-1): GAGVSQSPSNKVTEKGKDVELRCDPISGHTALYWYRQSLGQGLEFLIYFQGNSAPDKSGLPSDRFSAERTGGSVSTLTIQRTQQEDSAVYLCASSLRGQGILEAFFGQGTRLTVV.

Notes on this clone: The junction and the germline gene differ at one end; a read error may be behind it. This CDR3 is also generated by other DNA sequences in the sample. The rearrangement joins TRBV5-1 to TRBJ1-5; a possible D gene is TRBD1 (5 bases). Germline V gene data show CDR1 as SGHRS and CDR2 as YFSETQ. The CDR3 runs 14 residues. CDR3 nucleotides: TGCGCTAGCAGCTTGTCGGGGCAAAATCAGCCCCAGCATTTT. Its translation: CASSLSGQNQPQHF. Together with reference TRBV5-1 and TRBJ1-5, the CDR3 gives the full variable domain: KAGVTQTPRYLIKTRGQQVTLSCSPISGHRSVSWYQQTPGQGLQFLFEYFSETQRNKGNFPGRFSGRQFSNSRSEMNVSTLELGDSALYLCASSLSGQNQPQHFGDGTRLSIL.

The V call is TRBV15, the J call TRBJ1-4, with 12 bases fitting TRBD1. The CDR3 covers 15 residues. CDR1 is LNHNV and CDR2 is YYDKDF in the germline V gene (reference sequence). Unmatched junction bases numbered 4, after V lost 4 bases and J lost 7 bases. The CDR3 reads CATSTGTGGGEKLFF. The CDR3 DNA follows: TGTGCCACCAGCACCGGGACAGGGGGCGGTGAAAAACTGTTTTTT.

The chain links TRBV11-3 to TRBJ2-1, with TRBD1 as a possible D gene (6 bases). This CDR3 has 15 amino acids. Trimming removed 6 bases at V and 2 bases at J, with 14 bases between. Looked up from germline, CDR1 is SGHNT and CDR2 is YENEEA. The CDR3, as DNA: TGTGCCAGCAGTAAATCAGGGGAGCCCTACAATGAGCAGTTCTTC. Residues: CASSKSGEPYNEQFF.

The chain joins TRBV5-4 to TRBJ2-5; 7 nucleotides match TRBD1. The V segment lost 6 bases and the J segment 2 bases; nucleotides outside the gene matches: 7. From germline, CDR1 is SGHNT and CDR2 YYREEE (reference sequence). The CDR3 consists of 14 residues. This CDR3 is CASKLGDRQETQYF. The DNA of the CDR3 is TGTGCCAGCAAGCTTGGGGACAGACAAGAGACCCAGTACTTC.

V gene TRBV30 combines with J gene TRBJ1-4; D is possibly TRBD1 (6 bases). Germline CDR1 and CDR2: GTSNPN and SVGIG (reference sequence). Trimming removed 5 bases from V and 5 bases from J, with 18 bases in between. The CDR3 covers 15 residues. The CDR3 reads CAWASRQAVNEKLFF. CDR3 DNA: TGTGCCTGGGCCTCGAGACAGGCCGTAAATGAAAAACTGTTTTTT.

This chain uses TRBV9 with TRBJ2-2; D is tentatively TRBD1 or TRBD2 (5 bases each). This CDR3 spans 15 amino acids. Germline CDR1 reads SGDLS; CDR2 reads YYNGEE. The V gene lost 3 bases and the J gene lost 0 bases, with 9 bases spanning the gap. CDR3 protein: CASSARDANTGELFF. CDR3 nucleotide sequence: TGTGCCAGCAGCGCCAGGGACGCGAACACCGGGGAGCTGTTTTTT. Supplemented by reference TRBV9 and TRBJ2-2, the full variable domain reads DSGVTQTPKHLITATGQRVTLRCSPRSGDLSVYWYQQSLDQGLQFLIQYYNGEERAKGNILERFSAQQFPDLHSELNLSSLELGDSALYFCASSARDANTGELFFGEGSRLTVL.

The J gene is TRBJ1-4, the V gene TRBV30, with D uncertain. In germline, CDR1 is GTSNPN, CDR2 SVGIG (reference sequence). V was cut by 7 bases and J by 14 bases, with 23 bases left in between. The CDR3 sequence is 13 residues long. CDR3 residues: CASQQPPGLLLFF. CDR3 bases: TGTGCCTCCCAACAGCCCCCAGGCCTTCTGCTGTTTTTT. The full variable domain, in which reference TRBV30 and TRBJ1-4 provide the parts outside the CDR3, is SQTIHQWPATLVQPVGSPLSLECTVEGTSNPNLYWYRQAAGRGLQLLFYSVGIGQISSEVPQNLSASRPQDRQFILSSKKLLLSDSGFYLCASQQPPGLLLFFGSGTQLSVL.

The gene calls are TRBV11-2 and TRBJ1-1, with D hard to call. V was cut by 5 bases and J by 4 bases, with 14 bases left in between. The V gene's germline CDR1 is SGHAT and CDR2 FQNNGV. The CDR3 has 14 amino acids. The CDR3 spells CASSPLGLSTEAFF. The DNA for the CDR3 is TGTGCCAGCAGCCCACTCGGACTTTCCACTGAAGCTTTCTTT.